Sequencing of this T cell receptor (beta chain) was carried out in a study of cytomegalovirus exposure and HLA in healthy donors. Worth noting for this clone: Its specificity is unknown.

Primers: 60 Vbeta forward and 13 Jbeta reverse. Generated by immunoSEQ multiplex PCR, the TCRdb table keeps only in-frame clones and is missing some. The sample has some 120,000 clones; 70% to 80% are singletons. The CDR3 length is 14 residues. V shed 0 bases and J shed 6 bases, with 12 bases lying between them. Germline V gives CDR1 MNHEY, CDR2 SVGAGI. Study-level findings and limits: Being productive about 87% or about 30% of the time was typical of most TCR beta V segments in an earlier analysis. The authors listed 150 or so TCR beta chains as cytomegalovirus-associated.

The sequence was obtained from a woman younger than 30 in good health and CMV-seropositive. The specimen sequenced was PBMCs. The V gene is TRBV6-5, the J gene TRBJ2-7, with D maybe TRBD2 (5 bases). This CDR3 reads CASSYSSGLPEQYF. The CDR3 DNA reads TGTGCCAGCAGTTACTCATCGGGGTTACCCGAGCAGTACTTC.